Presented here are 31 T cell receptor beta chains from one specimen sequenced in a study of Ad26.COV2.S vaccination and SARS-CoV-2 variants. Repertoires were generated with immunoSEQ multiplex PCR, while TCRdb's copy carries only in-frame clones and drops some. The repertoire consists of about 410,000 clones, with about 90% occurring once and the leading ten covering approximately 1.7%. The treatment was: roughly 20 received Ad26.COV2.S at low or high dose, single or two shots; roughly 5 received placebo; per-sample allocation not given. Material that was analyzed had been drawn on day 63 after the first vaccine or placebo injection. Here the sequenced sample was peripheral blood, taken in a trial of Ad26.COV2.S vaccine versus placebo. The receptor source for this set is a person between 18 and 59 years old who received the Ad26.COV2.S COVID-19 vaccine or a placebo.

This clone was observed once. The gene calls are TRBV7-9 and TRBJ2-7; TRBD1 matches 9 bases. CDR1 is SEHNR, CDR2 FQNEAQ, per germline (reference sequence). The CDR3 runs 14 residues. Losses at the gene ends were 5 bases for V and 4 bases for J; bases not matched to a gene: 6. The DNA of the CDR3 is TGTGCCAGCAGCGCGGACAGGGGTAGGTACGAGCAGTACTTC. Translating gives CASSADRGRYEQYF.

The chain recombines TRBV6-4 with TRBJ2-1; a possible D gene is TRBD2 (6 bases). V shed 0 bases and J shed 4 bases, with 7 bases lying between them. The V gene's germline CDR1 is MRHNA and CDR2 SNTAGT. This CDR3 spans 14 amino acids. For the CDR3, the DNA is TGTGCCAGCAGTGACTCGAGCGGGTACAATGAGCAGTTCTTC. It yields the protein CASSDSSGYNEQFF.

This chain links TRBV6-5 with TRBJ1-3; D not resolved. V was clipped by 3 bases and J by 3 bases, with 0 bases between them. Per germline, CDR1 MNHEY and CDR2 SVGAGI. The CDR3 consists of 11 residues. The CDR3 DNA follows: TGTGCCAGCAGTTATGGAAACACCATATATTTT. Protein product: CASSYGNTIYF.

The chain links TRBV6-2 or TRBV6-3 to TRBJ2-1, with 8 bases aligning to TRBD2. This CDR3 has 16 residues. The J segment lost 6 bases and the V segment lost 3 bases, leaving 10 bases of the junction unmatched. From germline, CDR1 is MNHEY and CDR2 SVGEGT. In DNA form, the CDR3 reads TGTGCCAGCAGTTATTCCGGGACTAGGGTTTCCAATGAGCAGTTCTTC. This gives the protein CASSYSGTRVSNEQFF.

This chain links TRBV11-2 with TRBJ1-5; D uncertain. Germline assignment: CDR1 SGHAT and CDR2 FQNNGV. The V and J ends lost 1 base and 7 bases respectively, with 14 bases between them. The CDR3 is 15 residues long. CDR3 bases: TGTGCCAGCAGCTTAGTTTGGGGTATGGAGCAGCCCCAGCATTTT. Its translation is CASSLVWGMEQPQHF.

This clone has a handful of counts. V is TRBV27 and J is TRBJ1-2; D gene uncertain. This CDR3 spans 13 amino acids. V dropped 3 bases and J dropped 2 bases, with 7 bases sitting between them. Looked up from germline, CDR1 is MNHEY and CDR2 is SMNVEV (reference sequence). The CDR3 DNA sequence: TGTGCCAGCAGTTTCGACAAGAACTATGGCTACACCTTC. As protein: CASSFDKNYGYTF.

This clone has a handful of counts. The chain joins TRBV5-4 to TRBJ2-7, with D possibly being TRBD1 or TRBD2 (6 bases each). The CDR3 runs to 15 residues. V lost 3 bases and J lost 4, with 17 bases in between. The germline V gene has CDR1 SGHNT and CDR2 YYREEE (reference sequence). DNA of the CDR3: TGTGCCAGCAGCTCGTCGGGACTCAGGGGATACGAGCAGTACTTC. Residues: CASSSSGLRGYEQYF.

The rearrangement links TRBV27 to TRBJ1-5; D unresolved. CDR3 length: 14 amino acids. Trimming left V 2 bases short and J 8 bases short, with 13 bases between. Germline loops: CDR1 MNHEY, CDR2 SMNVEV (reference sequence). The CDR3 DNA follows: TGTGCCAGCAGTTTAATCGGAGGTTCAGAGCCCCAGCATTTT. Translating it yields CASSLIGGSEPQHF.

The V call is TRBV7-2, the J call TRBJ1-1; TRBD1 aligns across 7 bases. The junction had 3 bases not matched to a gene; V was cut back by 5 bases and J by 0 bases. The length of the CDR3 is 14 residues. Germline lookup yields CDR1 SGHTA and CDR2 FQGNSA. The CDR3 region is CASSPGQMNTEAFF. CDR3 nucleotide sequence: TGTGCCAGCAGCCCGGGACAGATGAACACTGAAGCTTTCTTT.

The rearrangement uses TRBV27 and TRBJ1-2, with D possibly TRBD1 on 5 matching bases. The CDR3 length is 15 residues. V was cut by 4 bases and J by 2 bases, with 14 bases left in between. Per germline, CDR1 MNHEY and CDR2 SMNVEV (reference sequence). This CDR3 is CASSSSGAGNYGYTF. CDR3 DNA sequence: TGTGCCAGCAGTTCTTCTGGGGCAGGAAACTATGGCTACACCTTC.

The chain uses TRBV7-9 and TRBJ1-5; the match to TRBD1 covers 7 bases. The length of the CDR3 is 15 residues. Germline CDR1 SEHNR, CDR2 FQNEAQ (reference sequence). Losses at the gene ends were 0 bases for V and 2 bases for J; bases not matched to a gene: 1. CDR3 amino acids: CASSLAGGGNQPQHF. The CDR3 DNA reads as TGTGCCAGCAGCTTAGCAGGGGGCGGCAATCAGCCCCAGCATTTT.

The genes are TRBV6-5 and TRBJ2-3; a possible D gene is TRBD2 (6 bases). V gave up 6 bases and J gave up 0 bases, with 13 bases separating them. The CDR3 length is 15 residues. Germline values: CDR1 MNHEY, CDR2 SVGAGI. The CDR3 DNA reads TGTGCCAGCAGCGCACTAGGGACTAGCACAGATACGCAGTATTTT. Protein product: CASSALGTSTDTQYF.

The V and J genes are TRBV5-1 and TRBJ2-1, with 11 bases matching TRBD2. The CDR3 extends over 17 amino acids. The germline V gene encodes CDR1 SGHRS and CDR2 YFSETQ. V was pared by 3 bases and J by 4 bases, with 9 bases of the junction left unmatched. The CDR3 loop is CASSYISGGATYNEQFF. CDR3 DNA sequence: TGCGCCAGCAGCTACATTAGCGGGGGGGCCACGTACAATGAGCAGTTCTTC.

V gene TRBV5-4 combines with J gene TRBJ2-3; 7 bases line up with TRBD2. CDR1 and CDR2 from the germline V gene are SGHNT and YYREEE (reference sequence). The length of the CDR3 is 13 residues. J lost 4 bases, V lost 7 bases, and 6 bases had no gene match. CDR3 bases: TGTGCCAGCGGGAGGGTAGGGGCAGATACGCAGTATTTT. Its translation: CASGRVGADTQYF.

This clone was counted a single time. The DNA for the CDR3 is TGCGCCAGCAGCCCTAACGTCGGCAGGTTCACCGGGGAGCTGTTTTTT. It specifies CASSPNVGRFTGELFF. The genes are TRBV4-3 and TRBJ2-2; D is unclear. Germline CDR1 and CDR2: LGHNA and YSLEER. This CDR3 is 16 amino acids long. V gave up 4 bases and J gave up 4 bases, with 16 bases separating them.

The V gene is TRBV6-2 or TRBV6-3, the J gene TRBJ2-1, with D possibly being TRBD1 or TRBD2 (5 bases each). The CDR3 totals 17 residues. The V end was cut by 0 bases, the J end by 1 base, with 13 bases between. CDR1 is MNHEY and CDR2 is SVGEGT in the germline V gene. The CDR3 protein is CASSYSRVAGSYNEQFF. The CDR3 nucleotides are TGTGCCAGCAGTTACTCGAGGGTGGCAGGGTCCTACAATGAGCAGTTCTTC.

V gene TRBV28 combines with J gene TRBJ2-2, with D possibly being TRBD2 (5 bases). The V and J ends lost 5 bases and 3 bases respectively, with 16 bases between them. There are 16 residues in the CDR3. Per the germline V gene, CDR1 is MDHEN and CDR2 is SYDVKM. CDR3 sequence (DNA): TGTGCCAGCAGTAGCAACCGGGAATTCTACACCGGGGAGCTGTTTTTT. Its translation: CASSSNREFYTGELFF.

The chain links TRBV19 to TRBJ2-2; D call uncertain. The CDR3 consists of 13 residues. The germline gives CDR1 LNHDA, CDR2 SQIVND (reference sequence). Trimming cost V 7 bases and J 4 bases, with 10 bases left between them. CDR3 in DNA: TGTGCCAGTATTTCCGCACTCACCGGGGAGCTGTTTTTT. It specifies CASISALTGELFF.

The gene calls are TRBV21-1 and TRBJ2-3; the DNA was not compared with TRBD1, the D call given in the table. TRBV21-1 counts as a pseudogene. The CDR3 runs 15 residues. The CDR3, as DNA: TGTGCCAGCAGCTCAGGGGACAGGGGCACAGATACGCAGTATTTT. Protein sequence: CASSSGDRGTDTQYF.

This chain connects TRBV11-2 to TRBJ1-1, with D unclear. The CDR3 is made up of 13 amino acids. Per germline, CDR1 SGHAT and CDR2 FQNNGV. The germline V and J ends were trimmed by 5 bases and 6 bases, with 13 bases remaining between them. CDR3 protein: CASSNNVKAEAFF. The CDR3 nucleotides read TGTGCCAGCAGCAACAACGTTAAGGCTGAAGCTTTCTTT.

With respect to this clone: Other DNA sequences in this specimen translate into the identical CDR3. V gene TRBV27 combines with J gene TRBJ2-7, with D perhaps assigned TRBD1 or TRBD2 (5 bases each). Germline CDR1 is MNHEY and CDR2 is SMNVEV (reference sequence). V was pared by 0 bases and J by 3 bases, with 6 bases between. CDR3 size: 13 residues. The CDR3 DNA reads TGTGCCAGCAGTTTATCGGGGGACTACGAGCAGTACTTC. As protein: CASSLSGDYEQYF.

The chain is built from TRBV4-3 and TRBJ1-2; D might be TRBD1 (6 bases). Trimming pared 1 base from V and 6 bases from J, leaving 15 bases between. The CDR3 is 15 residues long. The germline gives CDR1 LGHNA, CDR2 YSLEER. CDR3 DNA sequence: TGCGCCAGCAGCCAAGGCCTCACCGGGACAAATGGCTACACCTTC. It is translated as CASSQGLTGTNGYTF.

This clone came up once. The genes are TRBV9 and TRBJ1-2; the D is unclear. CDR3 length: 16 residues. Germline V CDR1 and CDR2: SGDLS, YYNGEE. V lost 3 bases, J lost 4 bases, and 19 bases lay in between. The DNA for the CDR3 is TGTGCCAGCAGCGGATTCGACAAGATCTTTCTCTATGGCTACACCTTC. This sequence encodes CASSGFDKIFLYGYTF. The entire variable domain, with the rest obtained from reference TRBV9 and TRBJ1-2, is as follows: DSGVTQTPKHLITATGQRVTLRCSPRSGDLSVYWYQQSLDQGLQFLIQYYNGEERAKGNILERFSAQQFPDLHSELNLSSLELGDSALYFCASSGFDKIFLYGYTFGSGTRLTVV.

The chain is built from TRBV5-8 and TRBJ2-1; D may be TRBD2 (5 bases). CDR1 and CDR2 from the germline V gene are SGHTS and YDEGEE. This CDR3 contains 13 residues. V dropped 4 bases and J dropped 5 bases, with 10 bases sitting between them. The CDR3 DNA sequence: TGTGCCAGCAGCCTCCGGGGTCACAATGAGCAGTTCTTC. Translated: CASSLRGHNEQFF.

This clone was seen more than once but under ten times. V is TRBV4-1 and J is TRBJ1-5; the match to TRBD1 covers 9 bases. The length of the CDR3 is 16 residues. The trim removed 3 bases at V and 4 bases at J, leaving 7 bases unmatched. The germline gives CDR1 MGHRA, CDR2 YSYEKL. CDR3 sequence reads: CASSQGRTGANQPQHF. The CDR3 nucleotides read TGCGCCAGCAGCCAGGGTCGGACAGGGGCAAATCAGCCCCAGCATTTT.

This sequence joins TRBV7-9 and TRBJ1-4; D perhaps matches TRBD1 (5 bases). Germline loops: CDR1 SEHNR, CDR2 FQNEAQ (reference sequence). This CDR3 contains 12 residues. The ends were cut back, 6 bases at V and 4 bases at J, with 6 bases in the middle. CDR3 region: CASRGRNEKLFF. In DNA, the CDR3 is TGTGCCAGCAGGGGGCGTAATGAAAAACTGTTTTTT.

Written as DNA, the CDR3 is TGTGCCAGCTCACAAGGGACAGTTCAAACCGGGGAGCTGTTTTTT. Translating gives CASSQGTVQTGELFF. V gene TRBV18 combines with J gene TRBJ2-2; 7 bases align to TRBD1. The CDR3 spans 15 residues. From germline, CDR1 is KGHSH and CDR2 LQKENI. The trim removed 4 bases at V and 5 bases at J, leaving 7 bases unmatched.

The chain recombines TRBV27 with TRBJ2-1, with D perhaps matching TRBD2 (6 bases). V lost 3 bases to trimming and J lost 6 bases, with 9 bases between them. The CDR3 covers 13 residues. Germline V gene data show CDR1 as MNHEY and CDR2 as SMNVEV (reference sequence). DNA of the CDR3: TGTGCCAGCAGTTTGGGGGGTTTCAATGAGCAGTTCTTC. Translating gives CASSLGGFNEQFF.

The V call is TRBV7-8, the J call TRBJ1-5, with TRBD1 identical over 8 bases. V lost 4 bases to trimming and J lost 0 bases; unmatched junction nucleotides: 11. CDR3 length equals 18 residues. Germline V CDR1 and CDR2: SGHVS, FQNEAQ. The CDR3 DNA sequence: TGTGCCAGCAGCTCCGAATGGACAGGGCTTTATAGCAATCAGCCCCAGCATTTT. Translating it yields CASSSEWTGLYSNQPQHF.

This rearrangement joins TRBV24-1 to TRBJ1-5, with TRBD1 identical over 7 bases. The junction had 8 bases not matched to a gene; V was cut back by 4 bases and J by 6 bases. CDR1 is KGHDR, CDR2 SFDVKD, per germline. This CDR3 comprises 15 residues. CDR3 sequence reads: CATSEGDRDLQPQHF. The CDR3 nucleotides read TGTGCCACCAGTGAGGGTGACAGGGACCTTCAGCCCCAGCATTTT.

The chain couples TRBV27 to TRBJ1-3; 8 bases line up with TRBD1. Germline CDR1 and CDR2: MNHEY and SMNVEV (reference sequence). The V gene end was trimmed by 3 bases and the J gene end by 7 bases; junction bases not matched to a gene: 2. The CDR3 has 13 residues. The CDR3, as DNA: TGTGCCAGCAGTTTTTCAGGGGGCAACACCATATATTTT. Protein product: CASSFSGGNTIYF.